This TCR beta chain comes out of a study of cytomegalovirus exposure and HLA in healthy donors. Germline CDR1 is MRHNA and CDR2 is SNTAGT. The CDR3 is 13 amino acids. The V and J ends lost 4 bases and 4 bases, in that order; junction bases with no gene match: 0. There are many counts of this clone. Libraries were prepared by immunoSEQ multiplex PCR; TCRdb keeps only in-frame clonotypes and omits some of them. Here the sample spans over 150,000 clones, roughly 85% being singletons. Sequencing was done on a sample of PBMCs. The TCR was taken from a man aged 18 to 30 in good health and CMV-seropositive. V gene TRBV6-4 combines with J gene TRBJ2-2; 7 nucleotides align to TRBD1. The CDR3 nucleotides are TGTGCCAGCAGTGCAGGGGGCACCGGGGAGCTGTTTTTT. Translation gives CASSAGGTGELFF.